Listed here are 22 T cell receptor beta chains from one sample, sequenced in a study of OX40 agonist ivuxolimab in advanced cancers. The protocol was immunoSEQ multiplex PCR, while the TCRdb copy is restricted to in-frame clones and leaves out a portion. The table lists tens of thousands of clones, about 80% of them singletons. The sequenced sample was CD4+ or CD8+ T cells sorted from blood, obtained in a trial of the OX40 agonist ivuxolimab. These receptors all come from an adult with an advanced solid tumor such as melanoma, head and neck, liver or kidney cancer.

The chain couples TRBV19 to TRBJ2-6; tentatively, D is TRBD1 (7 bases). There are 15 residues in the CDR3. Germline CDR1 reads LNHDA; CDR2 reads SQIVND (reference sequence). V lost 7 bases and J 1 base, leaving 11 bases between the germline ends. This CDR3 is CASIQGGSGANVLTF. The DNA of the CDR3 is TGTGCCAGTATTCAGGGGGGATCTGGGGCCAACGTCCTGACTTTC.

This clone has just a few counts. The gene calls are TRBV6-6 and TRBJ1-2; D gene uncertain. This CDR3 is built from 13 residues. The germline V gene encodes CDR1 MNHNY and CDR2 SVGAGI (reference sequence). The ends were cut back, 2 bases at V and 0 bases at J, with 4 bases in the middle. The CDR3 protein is CASSYRANYGYTF. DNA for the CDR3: TGTGCCAGCAGTTACAGAGCTAACTATGGCTACACCTTC.

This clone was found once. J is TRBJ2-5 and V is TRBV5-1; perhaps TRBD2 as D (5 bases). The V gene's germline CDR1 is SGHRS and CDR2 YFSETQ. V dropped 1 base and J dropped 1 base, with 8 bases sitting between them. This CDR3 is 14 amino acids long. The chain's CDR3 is CASSLFGIQETQYF. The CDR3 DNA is TGCGCCAGCAGCTTGTTCGGGATCCAAGAGACCCAGTACTTC.

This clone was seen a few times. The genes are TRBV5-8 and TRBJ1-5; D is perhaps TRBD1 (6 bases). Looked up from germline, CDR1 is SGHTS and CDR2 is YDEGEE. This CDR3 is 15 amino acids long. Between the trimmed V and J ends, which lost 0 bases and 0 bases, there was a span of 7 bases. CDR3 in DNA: TGTGCCAGCAGCTTGGGACAGGTTAGCAATCAGCCCCAGCATTTT. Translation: CASSLGQVSNQPQHF.

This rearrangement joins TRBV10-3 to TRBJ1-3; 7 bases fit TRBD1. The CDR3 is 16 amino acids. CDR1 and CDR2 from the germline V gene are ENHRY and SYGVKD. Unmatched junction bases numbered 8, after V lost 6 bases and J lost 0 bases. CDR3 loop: CAISRDSEYSGNTIYF. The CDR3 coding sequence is TGTGCCATCAGCCGGGACAGTGAATACTCTGGAAACACCATATATTTT.

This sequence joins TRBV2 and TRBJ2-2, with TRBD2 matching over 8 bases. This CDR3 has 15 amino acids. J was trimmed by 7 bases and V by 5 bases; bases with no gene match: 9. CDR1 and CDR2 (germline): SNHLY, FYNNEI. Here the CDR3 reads CASSLLAGGGGELFF. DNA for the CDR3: TGTGCCAGCAGTCTTTTGGCGGGGGGTGGCGGGGAGCTGTTTTTT.

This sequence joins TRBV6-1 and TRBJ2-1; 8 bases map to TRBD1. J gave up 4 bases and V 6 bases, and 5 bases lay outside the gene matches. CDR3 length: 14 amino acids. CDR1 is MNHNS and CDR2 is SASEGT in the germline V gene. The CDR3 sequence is CASSRDRLYNEQFF. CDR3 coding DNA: TGTGCCAGCAGCCGGGACAGGCTTTACAATGAGCAGTTCTTC.

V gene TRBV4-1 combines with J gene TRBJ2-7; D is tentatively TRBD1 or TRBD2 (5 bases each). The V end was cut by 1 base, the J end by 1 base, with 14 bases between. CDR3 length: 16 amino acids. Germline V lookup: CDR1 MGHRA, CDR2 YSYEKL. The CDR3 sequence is CASSQGAGPGSYEQYF. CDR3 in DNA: TGCGCCAGCAGCCAAGGAGCAGGGCCGGGGTCCTACGAGCAGTACTTC.

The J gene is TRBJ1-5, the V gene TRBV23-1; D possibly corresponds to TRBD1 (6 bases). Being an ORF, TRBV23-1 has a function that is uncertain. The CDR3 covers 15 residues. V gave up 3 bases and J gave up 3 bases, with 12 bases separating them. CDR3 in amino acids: CASSHGGGFNQPQHF. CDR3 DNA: TGCGCCAGCAGTCATGGTGGGGGCTTCAATCAGCCCCAGCATTTT.

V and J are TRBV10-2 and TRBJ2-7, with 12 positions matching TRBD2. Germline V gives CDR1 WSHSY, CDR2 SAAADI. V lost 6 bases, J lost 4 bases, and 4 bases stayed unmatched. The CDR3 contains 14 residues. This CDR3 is CASRPTSGGYEQYF. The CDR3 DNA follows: TGCGCCAGCAGACCTACTAGCGGGGGGTACGAGCAGTACTTC.

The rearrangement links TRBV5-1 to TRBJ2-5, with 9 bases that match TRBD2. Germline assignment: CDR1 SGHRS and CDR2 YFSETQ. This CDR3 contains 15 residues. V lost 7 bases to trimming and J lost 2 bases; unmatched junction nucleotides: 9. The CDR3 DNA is TGCGCCAGCTCACGAGCGGGGGGCCTACAAGAGACCCAGTACTTC. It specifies CASSRAGGLQETQYF. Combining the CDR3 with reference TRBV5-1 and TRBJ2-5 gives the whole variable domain KAGVTQTPRYLIKTRGQQVTLSCSPISGHRSVSWYQQTPGQGLQFLFEYFSETQRNKGNFPGRFSGRQFSNSRSEMNVSTLELGDSALYLCASSRAGGLQETQYFGPGTRLLVL.

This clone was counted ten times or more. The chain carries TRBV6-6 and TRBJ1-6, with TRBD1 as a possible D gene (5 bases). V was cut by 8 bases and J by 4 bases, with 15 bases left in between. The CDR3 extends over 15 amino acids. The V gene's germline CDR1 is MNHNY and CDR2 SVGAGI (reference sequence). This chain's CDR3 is CASAFRTPYNSPLHF. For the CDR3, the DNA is TGTGCCAGCGCATTTAGGACACCTTATAATTCACCCCTCCACTTT.

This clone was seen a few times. The CDR3 region is CASCIGTGPSPLHF. For the CDR3, the DNA is TGTGCCAGCTGCATCGGGACAGGGCCGAGTCCCCTCCACTTT. The chain uses TRBV28 and TRBJ1-6, with 9 bases matching TRBD1. The CDR3 has 14 residues. The junction had 12 bases not matched to a gene; V was cut back by 8 bases and J by 13 bases. Germline V CDR1 and CDR2: MDHEN, SYDVKM.

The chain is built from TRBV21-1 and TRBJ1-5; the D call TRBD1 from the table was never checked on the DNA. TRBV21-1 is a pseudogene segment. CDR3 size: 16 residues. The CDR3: CASRTSGTASNQPQHF. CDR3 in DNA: TGTGCCAGCAGGACTTCTGGGACAGCCAGCAATCAGCCCCAGCATTTT.

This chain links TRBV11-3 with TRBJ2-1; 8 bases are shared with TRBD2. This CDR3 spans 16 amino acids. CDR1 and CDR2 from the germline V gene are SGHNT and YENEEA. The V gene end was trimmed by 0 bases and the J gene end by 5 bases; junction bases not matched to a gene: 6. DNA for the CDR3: TGTGCCAGCAGCTTAGATTCTAGCGGGCGTAACAATGAGCAGTTCTTC. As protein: CASSLDSSGRNNEQFF.

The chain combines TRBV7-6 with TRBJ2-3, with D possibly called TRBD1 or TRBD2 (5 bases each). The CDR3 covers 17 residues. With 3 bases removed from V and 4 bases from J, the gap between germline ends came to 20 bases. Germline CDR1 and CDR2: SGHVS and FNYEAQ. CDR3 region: CASSLGTSGPRSDTQYF. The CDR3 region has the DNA TGTGCCAGCAGCTTGGGGACCTCAGGTCCACGTTCAGATACGCAGTATTTT.

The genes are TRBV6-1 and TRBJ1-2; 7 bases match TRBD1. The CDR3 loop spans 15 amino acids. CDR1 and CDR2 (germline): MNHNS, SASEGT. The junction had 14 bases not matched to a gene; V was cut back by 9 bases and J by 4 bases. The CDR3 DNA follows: TGTGCCAGTGCCGCAGGGAACAGGGGCTTCTATGGCTACACCTTC. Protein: CASAAGNRGFYGYTF.

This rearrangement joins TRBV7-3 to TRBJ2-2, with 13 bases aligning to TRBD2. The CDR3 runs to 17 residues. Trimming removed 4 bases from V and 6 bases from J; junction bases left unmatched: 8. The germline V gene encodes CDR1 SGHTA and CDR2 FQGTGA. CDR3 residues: CASSSRPGTSGAGELFF. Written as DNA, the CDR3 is TGTGCCAGCAGCTCACGACCCGGGACTAGCGGGGCCGGGGAGCTGTTTTTT.

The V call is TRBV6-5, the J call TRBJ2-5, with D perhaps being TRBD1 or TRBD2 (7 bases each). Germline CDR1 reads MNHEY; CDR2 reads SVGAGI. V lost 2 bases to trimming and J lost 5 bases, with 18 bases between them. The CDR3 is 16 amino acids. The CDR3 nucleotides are TGTGCCAGCAGTTACCTGCCGGCAGGGGGGGAGGAGACCCAGTACTTC. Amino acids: CASSYLPAGGEETQYF.

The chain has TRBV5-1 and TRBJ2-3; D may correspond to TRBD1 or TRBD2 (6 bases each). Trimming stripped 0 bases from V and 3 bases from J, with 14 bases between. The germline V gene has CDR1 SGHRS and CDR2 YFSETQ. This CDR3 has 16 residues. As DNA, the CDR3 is TGCGCCAGCAGCTTGGTACCGGGGGCTAGGACAGATACGCAGTATTTT. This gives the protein CASSLVPGARTDTQYF.

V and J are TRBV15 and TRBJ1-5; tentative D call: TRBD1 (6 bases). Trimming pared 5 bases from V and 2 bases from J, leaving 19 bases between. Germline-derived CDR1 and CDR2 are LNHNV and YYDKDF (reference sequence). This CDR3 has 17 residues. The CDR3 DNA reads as TGTGCCACCAGCCCCCTAACTCCGGGGGCAGGCAATCAGCCCCAGCATTTT. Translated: CATSPLTPGAGNQPQHF.

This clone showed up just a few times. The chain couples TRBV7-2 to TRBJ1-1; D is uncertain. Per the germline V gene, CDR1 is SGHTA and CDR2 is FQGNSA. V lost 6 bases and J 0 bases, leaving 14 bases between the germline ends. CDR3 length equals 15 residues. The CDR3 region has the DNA TGTGCCAGCAGAGGAGCAAGAGTACTGAACACTGAAGCTTTCTTT. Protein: CASRGARVLNTEAFF.